This TCR beta chain was profiled in a study of siplizumab effects on memory and regulatory T cells. This clone was recorded a few times. What it recognizes is unknown. Trimming at V came to 4 bases and at J to 2 bases, leaving 6 bases not matched to a gene. The germline CDR1 and CDR2 sequences are SGHDN and FVKESK. CDR3 length: 15 residues. General study findings and limits: Unstimulated subsets captured only a minor fraction of alloreactive clones. On average, under 75% of mappable alloreactive CD4+ clones were Treg-derived under siplizumab, against about 25% in controls. About 80-97% of proliferating CD4+ or CD8+ clones had no assignable naive or memory phenotype.

Clones were sequenced by immunoSEQ multiplex PCR, and TCRdb holds only the in-frame ones, with some missing. The data contain some 87,000 clones, just under 90% of them seen just once; the ten biggest clones take up 15%. The sample taken for sequencing was CD4+ T cells sorted from blood. The receptor was derived from a human donor in good health. The chain uses TRBV14 and TRBJ2-3, with 7 bases that match TRBD1. CDR3 coding DNA: TGTGCCAGCAGCCGGACAGGAGCGCTCACAGATACGCAGTATTTT. It encodes CASSRTGALTDTQYF.